The 19 T cell receptor beta chains below were found in one sample sequenced in a study of shared clonotypes between healthy human individuals. The protocol was immunoSEQ multiplex PCR, while the TCRdb copy is restricted to in-frame clones and leaves out a portion. The data contain some 490,000 clones, roughly 80% of them singletons. Sequenced input: PBMCs. The receptors stem from a woman aged 40 to 50 in good health. Some clones in this sample may be carry-over from other donors' samples.

The rearrangement joins TRBV27 to TRBJ2-7; perhaps TRBD1 as D (5 bases). Germline CDR1 and CDR2: MNHEY and SMNVEV (reference sequence). The CDR3 consists of 14 residues. Trimming cost V 0 bases and J 2 bases, with 8 bases left between them. The CDR3 coding sequence is TGTGCCAGCAGTTTATCGACAGTCCCCTACGAGCAGTACTTC. Protein product: CASSLSTVPYEQYF.

The chain carries TRBV4-2 and TRBJ2-2, with D perhaps TRBD1 (6 bases). Germline CDR1 is LGHNA and CDR2 is YNFKEQ. The CDR3 sequence is 14 residues long. V lost 4 bases and J 4 bases, leaving 10 bases between the germline ends. The CDR3 loop reads CASSPGQRTGELFF. As DNA, the CDR3 is TGTGCCAGCAGCCCGGGACAACGCACCGGGGAGCTGTTTTTT.

With regard to this clone: A read error is the likely source, as a far larger clone sits one nucleotide away. In DNA form, the CDR3 reads TGTGCCAGCTCACCTCCTCGGTACGATCGGGAGCAGTACTTC. It encodes CASSPPRYDREQYF. V and J are TRBV18 and TRBJ2-7; D not resolved. The ends were cut back, 3 bases at V and 7 bases at J, with 16 bases in the middle. This CDR3 comprises 14 residues. Per the germline V gene, CDR1 is KGHSH and CDR2 is LQKENI.

The J gene is TRBJ1-3, the V gene TRBV10-3, with TRBD1 matching 8 bases. The V segment lost 10 bases and the J segment 0 bases; nucleotides outside the gene matches: 2. Per germline, CDR1 ENHRY and CDR2 SYGVKD. The CDR3 covers 13 residues. The DNA for the CDR3 is TGTGCCACCGGGACAGGCTCTGGAAACACCATATATTTT. Its protein is CATGTGSGNTIYF.

As concerns this clone: A read error is the likely source, as a far larger clone sits one nucleotide away. The CDR3, as DNA: TGTGCCAGCAGTCCCGAGACAGGGGACGACGAGCAGTACTTC. It translates to CASSPETGDDEQYF. The chain uses TRBV2 and TRBJ2-7; TRBD1 aligns across 8 bases. The germline CDR1 and CDR2 sequences are SNHLY and FYNNEI. Trimming at V came to 5 bases and at J to 5 bases, leaving 8 bases not matched to a gene. CDR3 size: 14 residues.

This clone was seen only a few times. The V and J genes are TRBV4-2 and TRBJ2-5; D tentatively reads TRBD1 or TRBD2 (5 bases each). Germline V gives CDR1 LGHNA, CDR2 YNFKEQ. The CDR3 length is 14 residues. V was clipped by 1 base and J by 5 bases, with 11 bases between them. CDR3 sequence: CASSQAGGRETQYF. The CDR3 DNA reads as TGTGCCAGCAGCCAAGCTGGGGGAAGGGAGACCCAGTACTTC.

The rearrangement uses TRBV2 and TRBJ1-1; D call uncertain. Germline V gene lookup returns CDR1 SNHLY and CDR2 FYNNEI. The ends were cut back, 5 bases at V and 0 bases at J, with 13 bases in the middle. This CDR3 is built from 15 residues. CDR3 nucleotide sequence: TGTGCCAGCAGTCCAACCACAGTTATGAACACTGAAGCTTTCTTT. It specifies CASSPTTVMNTEAFF.

As to this clone: This likely came from a read error, as a far larger clone is one base away. This chain joins TRBV28 and TRBJ1-5, with a weak D call TRBD1 (5 bases). Germline values: CDR1 MDHEN, CDR2 SYDVKM. V lost 8 bases, J lost 4 bases, and 21 bases lay in between. This CDR3 spans 16 amino acids. As DNA, the CDR3 is TGTGCCAGCGTGCGGGGAGAGCTGGGGCGAAATCAGCCCCAGCATTTT. Translated: CASVRGELGRNQPQHF.

This clone appeared a single time. The V call is TRBV28, the J call TRBJ1-5; D ambiguous. CDR1 is MDHEN and CDR2 is SYDVKM in the germline V gene. V lost 2 bases and J 6 bases, leaving 5 bases between the germline ends. The CDR3 runs 12 residues. DNA for the CDR3: TGTGCCAGCAGTTTAAAGGCTCAGCCCCAGCATTTT. It encodes CASSLKAQPQHF.

Worth noting for this clone: A much larger clonotype is one base distant, so this may be a read error. This rearrangement joins TRBV5-1 to TRBJ2-3, with 7 bases identical to TRBD1. Germline trimming cut 1 base from V and 1 base from J; bases unmatched to any gene: 6. Looked up from germline, CDR1 is SGHRS and CDR2 is YFSETQ. The CDR3 length is 16 residues. CDR3 residues: CASSLCGQGGTDTQYF. CDR3 DNA sequence: TGCGCCAGCAGCTTGTGTGGGCAGGGGGGCACAGATACGCAGTATTTT.

This clone has only a few counts. The chain joins TRBV2 to TRBJ2-1; 7 bases align to TRBD2. The CDR3 contains 14 residues. The germline CDR1 and CDR2 sequences are SNHLY and FYNNEI. The junction had 4 bases not matched to a gene; V was cut back by 8 bases and J by 0 bases. The CDR3 here is CASGGDSSYNEQFF. CDR3 sequence (DNA): TGTGCCAGCGGGGGGGATAGCTCCTACAATGAGCAGTTCTTC. Looking up the rest from reference TRBV2 and TRBJ2-1 gives the full variable domain: EPEVTQTPSHQVTQMGQEVILRCVPISNHLYFYWYRQILGQKVEFLVSFYNNEISEKSEIFDDQFSVERPDGSNFTLKIRSTKLEDSAMYFCASGGDSSYNEQFFGPGTRLTVL.

This clone was recorded only once. The chain employs TRBV7-9 and TRBJ2-2; D uncertain. Germline CDR1 SEHNR, CDR2 FQNEAQ (reference sequence). V lost 4 bases to trimming and J lost 2 bases, with 2 bases between them. The CDR3 is 12 amino acids. The CDR3 bases are TGTGCCAGCAGCTACAACACCGGGGAGCTGTTTTTT. Protein: CASSYNTGELFF. The full variable domain, in which reference TRBV7-9 and TRBJ2-2 provide the parts outside the CDR3, is DTGVSQNPRHKITKRGQNVTFRCDPISEHNRLYWYRQTLGQGPEFLTYFQNEAQLEKSRLLSDRFSAERPKGSFSTLEIQRTEQGDSAMYLCASSYNTGELFFGEGSRLTVL.

The genes are TRBV7-9 and TRBJ1-2; maybe TRBD1 (5 bases). This CDR3 is 13 amino acids long. The ends were cut back, 4 bases at V and 8 bases at J, with 14 bases in the middle. Germline CDR1 and CDR2: SEHNR and FQNEAQ (reference sequence). CDR3 in amino acids: CASSYGHPLGYTF. The DNA of the CDR3 is TGTGCCAGCAGCTACGGACACCCCTTGGGCTACACCTTC.

Here the CDR3 reads CASSLGVGEKLFF. The CDR3 DNA sequence: TGTGCCAGCAGCTTAGGGGTAGGAGAAAAACTGTTTTTT. V gene TRBV7-9 combines with J gene TRBJ1-4; D is ambiguous. CDR3 length: 13 residues. The V end was cut by 1 base, the J end by 8 bases, with 8 bases between. Germline V lookup: CDR1 SEHNR, CDR2 FQNEAQ (reference sequence).

The V and J genes are TRBV19 and TRBJ1-2; 8 bases line up with TRBD1. Germline V CDR1 and CDR2: LNHDA, SQIVND (reference sequence). Unmatched junction bases numbered 6, after V lost 6 bases and J lost 0 bases. CDR3 length: 15 residues. The CDR3 loop is CASRIGQGTNYGYTF. The CDR3, as DNA: TGTGCCAGTAGGATTGGACAGGGCACTAACTATGGCTACACCTTC.

V gene TRBV11-2 combines with J gene TRBJ2-7; D is perhaps TRBD1 (5 bases). The CDR3 sequence is 14 residues long. Trimming removed 1 base from V and 2 bases from J, with 9 bases in between. Germline loops: CDR1 SGHAT, CDR2 FQNNGV. Here the CDR3 DNA reads TGTGCCAGCAGCTTAGGGACATTTACCTACGAGCAGTACTTC. Translated: CASSLGTFTYEQYF. Full variable domain (outside the CDR3, taken from reference TRBV11-2 and TRBJ2-7): EAGVAQSPRYKIIEKRQSVAFWCNPISGHATLYWYQQILGQGPKLLIQFQNNGVVDDSQLPKDRFSAERLKGVDSTLKIQPAKLEDSAVYLCASSLGTFTYEQYFGPGTRLTVT.

The rearrangement joins TRBV11-2 to TRBJ2-7; D possibly corresponds to TRBD2 (6 bases). This CDR3 has 15 amino acids. Trimming shortened V by 5 bases and J by 5 bases, and 19 bases separated the two germline ends. Germline V CDR1 and CDR2: SGHAT, FQNNGV. This CDR3 reads CASSPRGVQWDEQYF. CDR3 in DNA: TGTGCCAGCAGCCCTCGCGGGGTACAGTGGGACGAGCAGTACTTC.

Comments on this clone: This likely came from a read error, as a far larger clone is one base away. V gene TRBV30 combines with J gene TRBJ2-7, with D perhaps TRBD2 (5 bases). The CDR3 is made up of 13 amino acids. The germline gives CDR1 GTSNPN, CDR2 SVGIG (reference sequence). Trimming took 0 bases from V and 3 from J, leaving 9 bases between them. For the CDR3, the DNA is TGTGCCTGGAGTGTACTGAGGGACTACGAGCAGTACTTC. This gives the protein CAWSVLRDYEQYF.

The gene calls are TRBV15 and TRBJ1-1; D not certain. This CDR3 contains 13 residues. V lost 3 bases and J lost 3, with 8 bases in between. Germline V gene lookup returns CDR1 LNHNV and CDR2 YYDKDF (reference sequence). The chain's CDR3 is CATSSSRDTEAFF. CDR3 nucleotide sequence: TGTGCCACCAGCAGTTCGCGAGACACTGAAGCTTTCTTT.